One and the same sample provided the 27 T cell receptor beta chains below, sequenced in a study of CD8+CD57+ T cells in acquired aplastic anemia. The use of genomic DNA as template underpinned the TCR beta VDJ and CDR3 profiling. TCRdb analysed the reads with MiXCR anew, one entry per CDR3 protein. The repertoire has about 170,000 distinct CDR3 sequences, approximately 60% of them found once; the top ten carry over 40%. The sequenced sample was sorted CD4+, CD8+, or CD8+CD57+ T cells (not recorded which) from PBMCs. These receptors were obtained from a human donor in good health.

This chain uses TRBV13 with TRBJ2-2; possibly TRBD2 for D (6 bases). CDR3 length equals 11 residues. V dropped 6 bases and J dropped 9 bases, with 8 bases sitting between them. CDR1 is PRHDT and CDR2 is FYEKMQ in the germline V gene (reference sequence). The CDR3 region has the DNA TGTGCCAGCAGTAGCGGCCGGGAGCTGTTTTTT. This translates into CASSSGRELFF. The full variable domain, with the rest looked up from reference TRBV13 and TRBJ2-2, is AAGVIQSPRHLIKEKRETATLKCYPIPRHDTVYWYQQGPGQDPQFLISFYEKMQSDKGSIPDRFSAQQFSDYHSELNMSSLELGDSALYFCASSSGRELFFGEGSRLTVL.

To note about this clonotype: The junction shows a germline mismatch at one end, possibly a read error. This chain uses TRBV7-9 with TRBJ1-3; D perhaps matches TRBD1 (5 bases). The germline CDR1 and CDR2 sequences are SEHNR and FQNEAQ (reference sequence). The CDR3 is made up of 10 amino acids. CDR3 nucleotides: TGTGCCAGCAGCTTTCCGGGACTAATATTT. Amino acids: CASSFPGLIF.

The sample holds many counts of this clonotype. The chain recombines TRBV15 with TRBJ2-5, with 8 bases fitting TRBD2. Per germline, CDR1 LNHNV and CDR2 YYDKDF (reference sequence). CDR3 length: 15 residues. Trimming took 7 bases from V and 5 from J; bases not matched to a gene: 12. The CDR3 protein is CATTYRTSFGETQYF. The CDR3 coding sequence is TGTGCCACCACTTACCGGACTAGCTTCGGGGAGACCCAGTACTTC. Full variable domain (rest looked up from reference TRBV15 and TRBJ2-5): DAMVIQNPRYQVTQFGKPVTLSCSQTLNHNVMYWYQQKSSQAPKLLFHYYDKDFNNEADTPDNFQSRRPNTSFCFLDIRSPGLGDTAMYLCATTYRTSFGETQYFGPGTRLLVL.

Regarding this clonotype: The junction departs from germline at one end; a sequencing error may be responsible. The V gene is TRBV7-9, the J gene TRBJ2-3, with D perhaps matching TRBD2 (6 bases). The CDR3 runs to 16 residues. Germline V CDR1 and CDR2: SEHNR, FQNEAQ (reference sequence). The CDR3 loop reads CDSSPPRAGTTDTQYF. The DNA for the CDR3 is TGTGACAGCAGCCCCCCTCGGGCGGGGACGACAGATACGCAGTATTTT.

This chain connects TRBV9 to TRBJ2-3; 7 positions match TRBD1. The germline CDR1 and CDR2 sequences are SGDLS and YYNGEE. V gave up 4 bases and J gave up 4 bases; unmatched junction bases: 3. CDR3 length: 13 amino acids. The CDR3 DNA reads as TGTGCCAGCAGCCAGCAGGGGGCAGATACGCAGTATTTT. Amino acid sequence: CASSQQGADTQYF.

This clonotype was recorded a few times. The gene calls are TRBV15 and TRBJ2-1; TRBD2 might be the D (6 bases). Germline values: CDR1 LNHNV, CDR2 YYDKDF (reference sequence). Deletions cut 6 bases from V and 6 bases from J, with 18 bases between. This CDR3 has 15 residues. CDR3 nucleotide sequence: TGTGCCACCAGTACCGGGACCGACGGGGGCAATGAGCAGTTCTTC. Its protein product is CATSTGTDGGNEQFF.

The CDR3 region has the DNA TGTGCCATCAGTGAGGGCGGGACAGGGGCTTTCACCGGGGAGCTGTTTTTT. It is translated as CAISEGGTGAFTGELFF. The rearrangement joins TRBV10-3 to TRBJ2-2, with 10 bases lining up with TRBD1. The CDR3 is 17 amino acids. CDR1 ENHRY and CDR2 SYGVKD come from the germline V gene. V trimming: 2 bases; J trimming: 4 bases; junction bases outside the gene matches: 7.

The DNA for the CDR3 is TGTGCCAGCAGCCCTAGGGGGAGCTACACCTTC. This translates into CASSPRGSYTF. The J gene is TRBJ1-2, the V gene TRBV6-7; maybe TRBD1 (6 bases). TRBV6-7 has ORF status, its function being uncertain. Trimming cost V 6 bases and J 9 bases, with 11 bases left between them. This CDR3 region has 11 residues.

This clonotype was seen only a few times. The chain couples TRBV7-9 to TRBJ2-7; 8 nucleotides line up with TRBD1. The CDR3 sequence is 15 residues long. V gave up 5 bases and J gave up 2 bases; unmatched junction bases: 8. Looked up from germline, CDR1 is SEHNR and CDR2 is FQNEAQ (reference sequence). DNA of the CDR3: TGTGCCAGCAGCCCAGCCAGGGGGCGCGCCTACGAGCAGTACTTC. Translation: CASSPARGRAYEQYF.

The sample holds many counts of this clonotype. The chain links TRBV12-5 to TRBJ1-5, with D uncertain. CDR3 length equals 14 residues. The V and J ends lost 6 bases and 0 bases respectively, with 9 bases between them. Per the germline V gene, CDR1 is LGHNT and CDR2 is FRNRAP. The CDR3: CASGFDGSNQPQHF. CDR3 nucleotide sequence: TGTGCTAGTGGCTTCGACGGTAGCAATCAGCCCCAGCATTTT.

The V gene is TRBV9, the J gene TRBJ2-1, with 7 positions matching TRBD2. This CDR3 comprises 14 residues. J was trimmed by 8 bases and V by 8 bases; bases with no gene match: 13. Germline lookup yields CDR1 SGDLS and CDR2 YYNGEE. In nucleotides, the CDR3 is TGTGCCAGTGTGGGTGAAAGTAGCGGGTATGAGCAGTTCTTC. This translates into CASVGESSGYEQFF.

The rearrangement links TRBV19 to TRBJ2-7; the D is unclear. Germline loops: CDR1 LNHDA, CDR2 SQIVND (reference sequence). The V end was cut by 5 bases, the J end by 2 bases, with 13 bases between. There are 14 residues in the CDR3. This CDR3 is CASSQAIAPYEQYF. In nucleotides, the CDR3 is TGTGCCAGTAGTCAAGCCATTGCACCCTACGAGCAGTACTTC.

J is TRBJ1-1 and V is TRBV7-6, with D unclear. The CDR3 runs 15 residues. V was trimmed by 1 base and J by 4 bases, leaving 13 bases between them. Germline-derived CDR1 and CDR2 are SGHVS and FNYEAQ. CDR3 sequence: CASSLDGLPGTEAFF. DNA for the CDR3: TGTGCCAGCAGCTTAGACGGCCTCCCCGGCACTGAAGCTTTCTTT. Complete variable domain (other parts from reference TRBV7-6 and TRBJ1-1): GAGVSQSPRYKVTKRGQDVALRCDPISGHVSLYWYRQALGQGPEFLTYFNYEAQQDKSGLPNDRFSAERPEGSISTLTIQRTEQRDSAMYRCASSLDGLPGTEAFFGQGTRLTVV.

This chain uses TRBV20-1 with TRBJ2-1; D is unresolved. CDR3 length: 13 residues. The germline CDR1 and CDR2 sequences are DFQATT and SNEGSKA (reference sequence). Trimming removed 3 bases at V and 5 bases at J, with 11 bases between. In DNA, the CDR3 is TGCAGTGCTAGGAATCAAGCTAACAATGAGCAGTTCTTC. This encodes CSARNQANNEQFF.

For the CDR3, the DNA is TGTGCCAGCAGCTTGAATAGGGGACACCAGCATTTT. Its translation: CASSLNRGHQHF. This rearrangement joins TRBV11-3 to TRBJ1-5; the D gene is possibly TRBD1 (6 bases). Germline assignment: CDR1 SGHNT and CDR2 YENEEA. Deletions cut 3 bases from V and 12 bases from J, with 12 bases between. The CDR3 consists of 12 residues. Based on the CDR3 plus reference TRBV11-3 and TRBJ1-5, the full variable domain is EAGVVQSPRYKIIEKKQPVAFWCNPISGHNTLYWYLQNLGQGPELLIRYENEEAVDDSQLPKDRFSAERLKGVDSTLKIQPAELGDSAVYLCASSLNRGHQHFGDGTRLSIL.

The chain links TRBV7-3 to TRBJ2-1; 11 positions agree with TRBD2. The V gene's germline CDR1 is SGHTA and CDR2 FQGTGA. Trimming removed 5 bases from V and 7 bases from J; junction bases left unmatched: 7. This CDR3 contains 15 residues. In nucleotides, the CDR3 is TGTGCCAGCAGCGGTAGCGGGGGGGCCAGTAATGAGCAGTTCTTC. Translation: CASSGSGGASNEQFF.

In regard to this clonotype: This CDR3 is missing its conserved last phenylalanine or tryptophan, likely due to a read error. V gene TRBV7-8 combines with J gene TRBJ2-1, with TRBD1 matching 7 bases. CDR3 length equals 13 residues. Germline V gives CDR1 SGHVS, CDR2 FQNEAQ. The CDR3 protein is CARSLGQADEQFL. The DNA for the CDR3 is TGTGCCAGAAGCTTAGGACAGGCGGATGAGCAGTTCTTA.

This clonotype was picked up many times. J is TRBJ2-7 and V is TRBV20-1; no definite D call. The CDR3 consists of 12 residues. V dropped 0 bases and J dropped 2 bases, with 5 bases sitting between them. Germline V lookup: CDR1 DFQATT, CDR2 SNEGSKA (reference sequence). The CDR3 sequence: CSARDYAYEQYF. In nucleotides, the CDR3 is TGCAGTGCTAGAGACTACGCCTACGAGCAGTACTTC.

Only one count was recorded for this clonotype. The chain links TRBV9 to TRBJ2-3; no clear D gene. With 5 bases removed from V and 2 bases from J, the gap between germline ends came to 12 bases. The CDR3 consists of 14 residues. Germline V CDR1 and CDR2: SGDLS, YYNGEE. CDR3 nucleotides: TGTGCCAGCAGTTTTCCTCCTCTCACAGATACGCAGTATTTT. Protein sequence: CASSFPPLTDTQYF.

The chain uses TRBV7-9 and TRBJ1-1, with D possibly TRBD1 on 5 matching bases. CDR1 and CDR2 from the germline V gene are SEHNR and FQNEAQ (reference sequence). Trimming left V 5 bases short and J 1 base short, with 8 bases between. This CDR3 has 13 residues. The CDR3 reads CASSQQENTEAFF. The DNA for the CDR3 is TGTGCCAGCAGCCAACAGGAGAACACTGAAGCTTTCTTT. Combining the CDR3 with reference TRBV7-9 and TRBJ1-1 gives the whole variable domain DTGVSQNPRHKITKRGQNVTFRCDPISEHNRLYWYRQTLGQGPEFLTYFQNEAQLEKSRLLSDRFSAERPKGSFSTLEIQRTEQGDSAMYLCASSQQENTEAFFGQGTRLTVV.

This chain links TRBV19 with TRBJ1-6; D is possibly TRBD1 (6 bases). This CDR3 spans 14 amino acids. CDR1 is LNHDA, CDR2 SQIVND, per germline (reference sequence). V lost 0 bases, J lost 11 bases, and 11 bases lay in between. The CDR3 coding sequence is TGTGCCAGTAGTATAGAAAACCCAGGGGCACCCCTCCACTTT. Its translation: CASSIENPGAPLHF.

In its sample, this clonotype was seen many times. The chain joins TRBV7-9 to TRBJ2-7; 9 positions match TRBD1. The V gene's germline CDR1 is SEHNR and CDR2 FQNEAQ (reference sequence). V gave up 4 bases and J gave up 4 bases; unmatched junction bases: 8. This CDR3 spans 15 amino acids. The CDR3: CASSSLRDRVYEQYF. The CDR3 DNA reads TGTGCCAGCAGCTCCCTTCGGGACAGGGTATACGAGCAGTACTTC.

V is TRBV19 and J is TRBJ1-1, with D maybe TRBD1 (5 bases). The CDR3 runs to 12 residues. Germline CDR1 LNHDA, CDR2 SQIVND (reference sequence). With 7 bases removed from V and 7 bases from J, the gap between germline ends came to 13 bases. The CDR3 loop is CASKGQGSEAFF. The CDR3 nucleotides are TGTGCCAGTAAGGGGCAGGGCAGTGAAGCTTTCTTT.

This clonotype was counted many times. The V call is TRBV29-1, the J call TRBJ1-1; TRBD1 matches 10 bases. Trimming removed 4 bases from V and 5 bases from J; junction bases left unmatched: 4. The CDR3 contains 13 residues. CDR1 is SQVTM and CDR2 is ANQGSEA in the germline V gene. The CDR3 sequence: CSVAGQGRTEAFF. The CDR3 DNA is TGCAGCGTTGCGGGACAGGGGAGGACTGAAGCTTTCTTT.

The table lists this clonotype with a count of one. The genes are TRBV5-8 and TRBJ2-5; D is perhaps TRBD1 or TRBD2 (5 bases each). Germline assignment: CDR1 SGHTS and CDR2 YDEGEE. V was cut by 4 bases and J by 4 bases, with 20 bases left in between. The CDR3 extends over 16 amino acids. As DNA, the CDR3 is TGTGCCAGCAGCCAACCCCTGGGGGTAGTTTTAGAGACCCAGTACTTC. Protein sequence: CASSQPLGVVLETQYF. Supplemented by reference TRBV5-8 and TRBJ2-5, the full variable domain reads EAGVTQSPTHLIKTRGQQATLRCSPISGHTSVYWYQQALGLGLQFLLWYDEGEERNRGNFPPRFSGRQFPNYSSELNVNALELEDSALYLCASSQPLGVVLETQYFGPGTRLLVL.

This clonotype has only a few counts. The CDR3 reads CASSDSLGPGSYEQYF. As DNA, the CDR3 is TGTGCCAGCAGTGACTCCCTAGGGCCAGGGTCCTACGAGCAGTACTTC. This chain connects TRBV25-1 to TRBJ2-7; perhaps TRBD1 as D (5 bases). The CDR3 runs 16 residues. V dropped 3 bases and J dropped 1 base, with 16 bases sitting between them. CDR1 and CDR2 from the germline V gene are MGHDK and SYGVNS.

The J gene is TRBJ2-7, the V gene TRBV2; D is perhaps TRBD2 (6 bases). Germline lookup yields CDR1 SNHLY and CDR2 FYNNEI. V lost 6 bases and J lost 0, with 15 bases in between. The CDR3 length is 15 residues. DNA for the CDR3: TGTGCCAGCAGGGCCAAGGGCGGGAACTCCTACGAGCAGTACTTC. It codes for CASRAKGGNSYEQYF.